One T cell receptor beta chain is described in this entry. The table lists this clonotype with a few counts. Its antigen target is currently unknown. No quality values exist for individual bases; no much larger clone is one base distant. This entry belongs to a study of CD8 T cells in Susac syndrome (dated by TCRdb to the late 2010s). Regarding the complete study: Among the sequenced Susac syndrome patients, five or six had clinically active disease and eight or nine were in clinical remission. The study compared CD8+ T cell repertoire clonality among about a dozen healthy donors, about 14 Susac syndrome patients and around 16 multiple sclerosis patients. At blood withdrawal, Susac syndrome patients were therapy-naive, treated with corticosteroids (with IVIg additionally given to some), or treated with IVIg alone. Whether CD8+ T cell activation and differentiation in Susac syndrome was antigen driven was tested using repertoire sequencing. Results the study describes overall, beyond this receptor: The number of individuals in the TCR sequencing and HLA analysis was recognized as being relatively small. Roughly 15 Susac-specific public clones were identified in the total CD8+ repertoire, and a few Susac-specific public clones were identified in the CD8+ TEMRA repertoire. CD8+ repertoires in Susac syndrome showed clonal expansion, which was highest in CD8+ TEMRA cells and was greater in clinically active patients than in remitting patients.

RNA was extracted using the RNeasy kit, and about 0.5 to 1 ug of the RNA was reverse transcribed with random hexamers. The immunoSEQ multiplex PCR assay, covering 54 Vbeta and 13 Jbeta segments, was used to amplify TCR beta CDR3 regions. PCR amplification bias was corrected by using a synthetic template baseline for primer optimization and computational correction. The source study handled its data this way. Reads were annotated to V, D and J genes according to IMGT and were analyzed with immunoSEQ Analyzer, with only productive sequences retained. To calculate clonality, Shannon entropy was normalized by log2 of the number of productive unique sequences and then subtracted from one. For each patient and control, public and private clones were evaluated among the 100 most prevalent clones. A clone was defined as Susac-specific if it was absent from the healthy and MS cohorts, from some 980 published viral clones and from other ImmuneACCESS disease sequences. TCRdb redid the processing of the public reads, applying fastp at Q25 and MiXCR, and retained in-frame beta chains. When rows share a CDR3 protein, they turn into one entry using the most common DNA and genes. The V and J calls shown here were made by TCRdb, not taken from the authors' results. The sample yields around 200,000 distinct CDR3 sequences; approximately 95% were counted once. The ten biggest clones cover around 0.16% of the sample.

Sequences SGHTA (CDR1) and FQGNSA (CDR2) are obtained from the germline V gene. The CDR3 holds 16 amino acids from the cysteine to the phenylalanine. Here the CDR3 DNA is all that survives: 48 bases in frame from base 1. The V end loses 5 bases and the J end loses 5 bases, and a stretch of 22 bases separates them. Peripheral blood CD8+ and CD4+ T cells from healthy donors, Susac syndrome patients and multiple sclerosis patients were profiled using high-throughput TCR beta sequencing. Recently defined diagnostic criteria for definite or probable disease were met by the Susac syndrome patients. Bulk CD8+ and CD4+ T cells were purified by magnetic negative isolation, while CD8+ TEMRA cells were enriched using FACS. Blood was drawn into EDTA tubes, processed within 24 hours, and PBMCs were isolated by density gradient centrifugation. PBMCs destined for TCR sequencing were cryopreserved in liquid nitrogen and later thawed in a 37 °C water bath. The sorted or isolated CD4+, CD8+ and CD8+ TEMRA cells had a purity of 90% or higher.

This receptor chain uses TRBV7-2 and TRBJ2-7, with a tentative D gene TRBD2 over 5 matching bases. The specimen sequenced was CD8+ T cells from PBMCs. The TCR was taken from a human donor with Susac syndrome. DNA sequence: TGTGCCAGCAGCCTACAAGGAGTCCCGGACGGGAACGAGCAGTACTTC. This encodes CASSLQGVPDGNEQYF. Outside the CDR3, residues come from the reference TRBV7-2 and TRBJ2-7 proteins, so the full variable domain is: GAGVSQSPSNKVTEKGKDVELRCDPISGHTALYWYRQSLGQGLEFLIYFQGNSAPDKSGLPSDRFSAERTGGSVSTLTIQRTQQEDSAVYLCASSLQGVPDGNEQYFGPGTRLTVT.